A selection of T cell receptor beta chains follows, all from one sample in a study of CD8+ T cells in alopecia areata. Measured with immunoSEQ multiplex PCR; TCRdb has only the in-frame clones, and not every one. The data hold 95,000 to 120,000 clones, with 59% observed a single time. The sequencing sample was made of CD8+ T cells sorted from blood. The receptors stem from a human donor in good health. CDR3s include the opening cysteine and the closing phenylalanine or tryptophan. D genes are given only for firm matches. Clone sizes are given selectively: once, few, many, or a class where the clone is expanded.

d_gene,v_gene,j_gene,abundance,CDR3aa,CDR3nt
NA,TRBV7-2,TRBJ1-1,NA,CASSPSRTEAFF,TGTGCCAGCAGCCCCAGCCGGACTGAAGCTTTCTTT
NA,TRBV15,TRBJ1-1,NA,CATSRPSGSTEAFF,TGTGCCACCAGCAGACCCTCGGGCAGCACTGAAGCTTTCTTT
NA,TRBV25-1,TRBJ2-7,NA,CASSGPREQYF,TGTGCCAGCAGTGGGCCCCGCGAGCAGTACTTC
NA,TRBV5-1,TRBJ1-2,few,CASSLAIGSAYGYTF,TGCGCCAGCAGCTTGGCCATCGGGAGTGCCTATGGCTACACCTTC
NA,TRBV4-1,TRBJ1-2,NA,CASSYWAGYTF,TGCGCCAGCAGCTATTGGGCAGGCTACACCTTC
TRBD1,TRBV6-5,TRBJ1-1,few,CASRGQGGGYTEAFF,TGTGCCAGCAGAGGACAGGGGGGAGGGTATACTGAAGCTTTCTTT
NA,TRBV4-3,TRBJ2-3,NA,CASSQWRNTDTQYF,TGCGCCAGCAGCCAGTGGCGAAACACAGATACGCAGTATTTT
TRBD1,TRBV7-6,TRBJ1-1,NA,CASSFPRGGGTEAFF,TGTGCCAGCAGCTTTCCCAGGGGGGGTGGGACTGAAGCTTTCTTT
NA,TRBV7-9,TRBJ2-7,NA,CASSLEVPLEQYF,TGTGCCAGCAGCTTAGAAGTTCCTCTTGAGCAGTACTTC
NA,TRBV19,TRBJ2-7,NA,CATSDGGHYEQYF,TGTGCCACCTCGGACGGAGGCCACTACGAGCAGTACTTC
TRBD1,TRBV7-6,TRBJ2-5,few,CASSRLGQGAPRETQYF,TGTGCCAGCAGCCGTCTGGGGCAGGGGGCGCCCAGGGAGACCCAGTACTTC
NA,TRBV29-1,TRBJ2-2,NA,CSPLTQGFPTGELFF,TGCAGCCCTCTAACCCAGGGTTTCCCCACCGGGGAGCTGTTTTTT
TRBD2,TRBV6-4,TRBJ2-3,many,CASSEGTSGGTDTQYF,TGTGCCAGCAGTGAAGGGACTAGCGGGGGCACAGATACGCAGTATTTT
TRBD2,TRBV5-6,TRBJ2-3,NA,CASSPTGGHPDTQYF,TGTGCCAGCAGCCCCACGGGGGGGCACCCAGATACGCAGTATTTT
NA,TRBV27,TRBJ2-7,NA,CASSYGVIYEQYF,TGTGCCAGCAGTTACGGGGTAATCTACGAGCAGTACTTC
NA,TRBV5-6,TRBJ2-7,NA,CASSDGSTYEQYF,TGTGCCAGCAGTGACGGTTCGACCTACGAGCAGTACTTC
NA,TRBV2,TRBJ1-6,NA,CASPTGGKDSPLHF,TGTGCCAGCCCGACAGGAGGGAAAGATTCACCCCTCCACTTT
NA,TRBV6-5,TRBJ1-2,NA,CASSPDGHYGYTF,TGTGCCAGCAGCCCGGACGGACACTATGGCTACACCTTC
NA,TRBV19,TRBJ1-1,NA,CASSIIGNTEAFF,TGTGCCAGTAGTATAATTGGGAACACTGAAGCTTTCTTT
TRBD1,TRBV6-6,TRBJ1-2,NA,CASSYAAGTGDYGYTF,TGTGCCAGCAGTTACGCCGCCGGGACAGGGGACTATGGCTACACCTTC
TRBD1,TRBV6-1,TRBJ2-2,many,CASSGGTGDTGELFF,TGTGCCAGCAGTGGTGGGACAGGGGATACCGGGGAGCTGTTTTTT
TRBD1,TRBV28,TRBJ1-1,NA,CASSLWTGVMNTEAFF,TGTGCCAGCAGTTTATGGACAGGGGTAATGAACACTGAAGCTTTCTTT
NA,TRBV2,TRBJ1-2,few,CASSTPEAGRYGYTF,TGTGCCAGCAGTACACCGGAGGCAGGGCGCTATGGCTACACCTTC
NA,TRBV30,TRBJ2-1,NA,CAWSPPSYNEQFF,TGTGCCTGGAGTCCCCCCTCCTACAATGAGCAGTTCTTC
TRBD1,TRBV9,TRBJ1-1,NA,CASSEGDRVYTEAFF,TGTGCCAGCAGCGAGGGGGACAGGGTTTACACTGAAGCTTTCTTT
TRBD2,TRBV15,TRBJ2-1,few,CATSGGGPYNEQFF,TGTGCCACCAGCGGCGGGGGGCCCTACAATGAGCAGTTCTTC
TRBD2,TRBV29-1,TRBJ2-1,few,CSKISGGAYNEQFF,TGCAGCAAGATAAGCGGGGGGGCGTACAATGAGCAGTTCTTC
NA,TRBV11-2,TRBJ2-5,NA,CASSLEGYRETQYF,TGTGCCAGCAGCTTAGAGGGGTATCGGGAGACCCAGTACTTC